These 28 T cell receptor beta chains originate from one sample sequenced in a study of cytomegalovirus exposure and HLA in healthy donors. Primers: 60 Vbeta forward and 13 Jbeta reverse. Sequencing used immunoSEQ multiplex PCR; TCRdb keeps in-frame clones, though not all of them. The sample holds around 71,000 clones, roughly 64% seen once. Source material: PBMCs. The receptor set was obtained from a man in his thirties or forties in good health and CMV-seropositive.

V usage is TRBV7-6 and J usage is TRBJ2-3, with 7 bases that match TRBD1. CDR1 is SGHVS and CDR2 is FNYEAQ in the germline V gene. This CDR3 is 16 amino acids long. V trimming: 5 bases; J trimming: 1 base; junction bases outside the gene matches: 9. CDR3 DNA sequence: TGTGCCAGCAGCAGCCCCCCGGGACAGCGCACAGATACGCAGTATTTT. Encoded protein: CASSSPPGQRTDTQYF. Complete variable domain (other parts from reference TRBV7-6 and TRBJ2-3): GAGVSQSPRYKVTKRGQDVALRCDPISGHVSLYWYRQALGQGPEFLTYFNYEAQQDKSGLPNDRFSAERPEGSISTLTIQRTEQRDSAMYRCASSSPPGQRTDTQYFGPGTRLTVL.

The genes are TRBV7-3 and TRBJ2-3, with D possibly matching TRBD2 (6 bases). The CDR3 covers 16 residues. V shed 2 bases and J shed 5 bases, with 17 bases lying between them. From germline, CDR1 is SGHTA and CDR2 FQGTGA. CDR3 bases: TGTGCCAGCAGCTTACGGCGGAGGGGTCGAGGAGATACGCAGTATTTT. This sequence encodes CASSLRRRGRGDTQYF.

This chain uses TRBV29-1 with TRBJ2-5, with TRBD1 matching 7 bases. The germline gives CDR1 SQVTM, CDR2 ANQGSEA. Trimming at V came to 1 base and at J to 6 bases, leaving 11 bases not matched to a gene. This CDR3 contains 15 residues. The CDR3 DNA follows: TGCAGCGTTGAAGCGGCCGACAGGGTTGGACAGACCCAGTACTTC. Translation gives CSVEAADRVGQTQYF.

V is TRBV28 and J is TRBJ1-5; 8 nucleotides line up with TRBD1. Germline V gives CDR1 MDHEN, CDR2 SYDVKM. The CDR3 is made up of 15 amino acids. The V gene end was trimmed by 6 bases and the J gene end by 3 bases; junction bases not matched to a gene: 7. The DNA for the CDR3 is TGTGCCAGCAGACATCGGACAGGGATCAATCAGCCCCAGCATTTT. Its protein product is CASRHRTGINQPQHF.

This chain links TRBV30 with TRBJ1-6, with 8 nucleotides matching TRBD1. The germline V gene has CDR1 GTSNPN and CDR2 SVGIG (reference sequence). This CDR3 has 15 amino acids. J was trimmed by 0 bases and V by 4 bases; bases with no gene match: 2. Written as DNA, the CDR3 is TGTGCCTGGACGCAGGGGGCCTCCTATAATTCACCCCTCCACTTT. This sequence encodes CAWTQGASYNSPLHF.

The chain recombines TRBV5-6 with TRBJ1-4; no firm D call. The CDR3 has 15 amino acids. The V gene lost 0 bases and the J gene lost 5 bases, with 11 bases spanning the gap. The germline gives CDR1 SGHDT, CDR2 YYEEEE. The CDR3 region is CASSLGAGLNEKLFF. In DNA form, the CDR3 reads TGTGCCAGCAGCTTGGGAGCAGGCCTCAATGAAAAACTGTTTTTT.

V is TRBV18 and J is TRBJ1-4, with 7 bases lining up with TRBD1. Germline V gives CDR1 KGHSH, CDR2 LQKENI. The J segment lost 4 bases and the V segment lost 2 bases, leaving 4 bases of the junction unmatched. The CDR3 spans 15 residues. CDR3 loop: CASSPGGTDNEKLFF. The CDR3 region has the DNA TGTGCCAGCTCACCAGGAGGGACAGATAATGAAAAACTGTTTTTT.

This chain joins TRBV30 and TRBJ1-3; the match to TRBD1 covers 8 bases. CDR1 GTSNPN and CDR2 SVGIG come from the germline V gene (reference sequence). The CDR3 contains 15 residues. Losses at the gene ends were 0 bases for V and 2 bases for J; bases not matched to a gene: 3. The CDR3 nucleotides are TGTGCCTGGAGTGTCGGGACAGGAGCTGGAAACACCATATATTTT. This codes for CAWSVGTGAGNTIYF.

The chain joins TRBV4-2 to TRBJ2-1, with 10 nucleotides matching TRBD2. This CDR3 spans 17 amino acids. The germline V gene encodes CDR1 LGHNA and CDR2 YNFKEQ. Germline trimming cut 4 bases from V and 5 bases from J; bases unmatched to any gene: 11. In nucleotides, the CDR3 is TGTGCCAGCAGCCCAGTAAGCGGGGGGGCGAGGGACAATGAGCAGTTCTTC. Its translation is CASSPVSGGARDNEQFF.

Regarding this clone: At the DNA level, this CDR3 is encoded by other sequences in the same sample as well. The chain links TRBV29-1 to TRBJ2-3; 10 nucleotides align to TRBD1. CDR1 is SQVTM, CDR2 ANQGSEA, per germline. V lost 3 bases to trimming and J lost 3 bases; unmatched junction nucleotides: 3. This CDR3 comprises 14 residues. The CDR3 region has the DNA TGCAGCGTTGAGGGACAGGGGTATACAGATACGCAGTATTTT. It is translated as CSVEGQGYTDTQYF.

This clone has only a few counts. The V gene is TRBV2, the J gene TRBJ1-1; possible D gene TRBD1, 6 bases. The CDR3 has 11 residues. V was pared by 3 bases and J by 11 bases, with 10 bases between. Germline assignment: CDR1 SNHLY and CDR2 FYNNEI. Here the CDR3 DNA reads TGTGCCAGCAGTGAGCAAGGACAGGCTTTCTTT. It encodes CASSEQGQAFF. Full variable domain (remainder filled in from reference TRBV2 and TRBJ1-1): EPEVTQTPSHQVTQMGQEVILRCVPISNHLYFYWYRQILGQKVEFLVSFYNNEISEKSEIFDDQFSVERPDGSNFTLKIRSTKLEDSAMYFCASSEQGQAFFGQGTRLTVV.

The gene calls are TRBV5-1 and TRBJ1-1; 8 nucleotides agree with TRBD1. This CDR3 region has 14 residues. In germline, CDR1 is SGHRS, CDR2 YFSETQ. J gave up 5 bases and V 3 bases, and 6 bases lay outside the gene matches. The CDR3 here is CASSWTGSETEAFF. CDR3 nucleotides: TGCGCCAGCAGCTGGACAGGGTCAGAGACTGAAGCTTTCTTT.

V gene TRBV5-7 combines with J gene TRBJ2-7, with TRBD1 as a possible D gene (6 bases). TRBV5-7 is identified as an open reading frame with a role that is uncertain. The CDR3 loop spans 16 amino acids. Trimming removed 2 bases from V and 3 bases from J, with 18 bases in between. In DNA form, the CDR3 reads TGTGCCAGCAGCTTAGTCTGCCCAGCCAGGGGCTACGAGCAGTACTTC. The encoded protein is CASSLVCPARGYEQYF.

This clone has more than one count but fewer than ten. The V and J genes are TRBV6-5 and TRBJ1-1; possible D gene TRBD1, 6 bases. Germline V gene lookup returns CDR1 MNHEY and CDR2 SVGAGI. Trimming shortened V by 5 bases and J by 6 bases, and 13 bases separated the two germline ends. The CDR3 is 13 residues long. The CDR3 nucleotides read TGTGCCAGCAGTGTTCAGGGGAGCCCTGAAGCTTTCTTT. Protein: CASSVQGSPEAFF.

This CDR3 reads CASGSYEQYF. The CDR3 DNA follows: TGTGCCAGCGGTTCCTACGAGCAGTACTTC. V is TRBV28 and J is TRBJ2-5; no firm D call. The J call is doubtful: the DNA matches TRBJ2-7 better. Germline V gives CDR1 MDHEN, CDR2 SYDVKM. The CDR3 has 10 amino acids.

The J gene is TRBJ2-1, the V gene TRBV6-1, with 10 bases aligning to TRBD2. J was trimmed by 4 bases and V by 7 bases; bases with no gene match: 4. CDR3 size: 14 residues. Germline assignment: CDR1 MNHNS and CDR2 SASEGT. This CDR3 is CASTRTSGYNEQFF. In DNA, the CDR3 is TGTGCCAGCACCAGGACTAGCGGTTACAATGAGCAGTTCTTC.

CDR3 sequence (DNA): TGTGCCAGCAGCCGAGAGCGGGGGCCCGGAACCCAGTACTTC. This translates into CASSRERGPGTQYF. The chain couples TRBV14 to TRBJ2-5, with TRBD2 identical over 8 bases. The CDR3 has 14 residues. The ends lost 4 bases at V and 8 bases at J; junction bases unmatched: 9. Germline V gene data show CDR1 as SGHDN and CDR2 as FVKESK. Together with reference TRBV14 and TRBJ2-5, the CDR3 gives the full variable domain: EAGVTQFPSHSVIEKGQTVTLRCDPISGHDNLYWYRRVMGKEIKFLLHFVKESKQDESGMPNNRFLAERTGGTYSTLKVQPAELEDSGVYFCASSRERGPGTQYFGPGTRLLVL.

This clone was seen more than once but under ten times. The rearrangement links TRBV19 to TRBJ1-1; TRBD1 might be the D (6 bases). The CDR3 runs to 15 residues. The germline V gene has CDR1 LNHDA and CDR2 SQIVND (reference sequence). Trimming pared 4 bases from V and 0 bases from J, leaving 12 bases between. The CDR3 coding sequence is TGTGCCAGTAGTAGGATACAGGGCATGAACACTGAAGCTTTCTTT. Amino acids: CASSRIQGMNTEAFF.

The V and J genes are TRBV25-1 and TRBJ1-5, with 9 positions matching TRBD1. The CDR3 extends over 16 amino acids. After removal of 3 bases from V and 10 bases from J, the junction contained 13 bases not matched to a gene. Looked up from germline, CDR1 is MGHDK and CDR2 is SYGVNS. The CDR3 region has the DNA TGTGCCAGCAGTGATTCCCTCGCCGGGACAGGGACCCCCCAGCATTTT. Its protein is CASSDSLAGTGTPQHF. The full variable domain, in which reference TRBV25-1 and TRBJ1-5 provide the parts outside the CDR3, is EADIYQTPRYLVIGTGKKITLECSQTMGHDKMYWYQQDPGMELHLIHYSYGVNSTEKGDLSSESTVSRIRTEHFPLTLESARPSHTSQYLCASSDSLAGTGTPQHFGDGTRLSIL.

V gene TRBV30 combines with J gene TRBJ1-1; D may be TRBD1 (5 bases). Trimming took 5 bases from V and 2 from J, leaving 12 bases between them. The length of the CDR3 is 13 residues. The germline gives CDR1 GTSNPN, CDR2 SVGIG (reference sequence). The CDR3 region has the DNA TGTGCCTGGGACCAGGGTAAAAACACTGAAGCTTTCTTT. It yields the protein CAWDQGKNTEAFF.

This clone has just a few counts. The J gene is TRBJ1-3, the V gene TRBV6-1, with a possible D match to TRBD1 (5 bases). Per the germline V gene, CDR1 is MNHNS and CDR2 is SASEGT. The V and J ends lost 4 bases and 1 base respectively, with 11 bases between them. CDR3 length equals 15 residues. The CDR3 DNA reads TGTGCCAGCAGTGTTCATTCAGGGTCTGGAAACACCATATATTTT. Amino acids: CASSVHSGSGNTIYF.

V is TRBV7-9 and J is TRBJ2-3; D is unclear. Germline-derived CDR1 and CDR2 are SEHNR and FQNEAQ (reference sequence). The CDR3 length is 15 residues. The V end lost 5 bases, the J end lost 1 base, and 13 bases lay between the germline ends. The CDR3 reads CASSTGLGGTDTQYF. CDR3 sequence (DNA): TGTGCCAGCAGCACGGGTTTGGGTGGCACAGATACGCAGTATTTT.

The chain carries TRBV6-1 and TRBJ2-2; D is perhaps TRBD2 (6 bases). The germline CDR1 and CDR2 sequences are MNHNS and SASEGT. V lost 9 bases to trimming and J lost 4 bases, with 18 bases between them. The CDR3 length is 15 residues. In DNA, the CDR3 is TGTGCCAGTTGGATCACTAGGGGAGGCACCGGGGAGCTGTTTTTT. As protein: CASWITRGGTGELFF.

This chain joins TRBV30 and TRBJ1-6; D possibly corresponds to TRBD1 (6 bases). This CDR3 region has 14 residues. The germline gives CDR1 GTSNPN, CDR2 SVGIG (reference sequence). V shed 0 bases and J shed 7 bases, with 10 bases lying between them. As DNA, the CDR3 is TGTGCCTGGAGTGTTAGCAGGGGCAATTCACCCCTCCACTTT. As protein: CAWSVSRGNSPLHF.

The DNA for the CDR3 is TGCGCCAGCAGCCAAGAGCTTAGCGGGGCGCAGTATTTT. Its protein product is CASSQELSGAQYF. V is TRBV4-3 and J is TRBJ2-3; TRBD2 aligns across 8 bases. Per the germline V gene, CDR1 is LGHNA and CDR2 is YSLEER. This CDR3 comprises 13 residues. Trimming removed 0 bases from V and 10 bases from J; junction bases left unmatched: 3.

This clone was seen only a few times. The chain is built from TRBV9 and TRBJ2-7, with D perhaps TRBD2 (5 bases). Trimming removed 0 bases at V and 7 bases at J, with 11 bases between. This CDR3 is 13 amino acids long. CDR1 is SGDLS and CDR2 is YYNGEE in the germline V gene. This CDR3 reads CASSVAGPGEQYF. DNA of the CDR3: TGTGCCAGCAGCGTAGCAGGACCGGGAGAGCAGTACTTC.

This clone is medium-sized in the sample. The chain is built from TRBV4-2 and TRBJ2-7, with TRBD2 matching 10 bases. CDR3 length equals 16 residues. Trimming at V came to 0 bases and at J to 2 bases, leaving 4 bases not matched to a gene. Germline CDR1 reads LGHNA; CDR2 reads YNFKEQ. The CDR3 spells CASSQEASGSPYEQYF. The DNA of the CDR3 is TGTGCCAGCAGCCAAGAGGCTAGCGGGAGCCCCTACGAGCAGTACTTC.

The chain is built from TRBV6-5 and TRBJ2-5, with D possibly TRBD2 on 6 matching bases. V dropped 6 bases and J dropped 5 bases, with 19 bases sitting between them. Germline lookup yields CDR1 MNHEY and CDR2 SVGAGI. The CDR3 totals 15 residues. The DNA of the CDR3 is TGTGCCAGCAGCCCTTTTGGCGGGAACGGGGAGACCCAGTACTTC. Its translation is CASSPFGGNGETQYF.